The clone carrying this TCR beta chain was observed a handful of times. Its antigen remains unidentified. CDR3 length equals 16 residues. V was pared by 0 bases and J by 2 bases, with 6 bases of the junction left unmatched. The V gene's germline CDR1 is KGHSH and CDR2 LQKENI. The sample comes from a study of T cell responses to AZD1222 COVID-19 vaccine. The overall study: Pooled together were second doses at about 4 or about 12 weeks.

Repertoires were generated with immunoSEQ multiplex PCR, while TCRdb's copy carries only in-frame clones and drops some. The sample shows about 50,000 clones, around 90% of them seen only once. Study-level results: At 160-218 and 743-854, vaccine-associated CD4 TCRs were dominant, and they spanned spike.

The sequencing here drew on peripheral blood, taken on day 0 of AZD1222 vaccination. V and J are TRBV18 and TRBJ2-5, with 7 bases identical to TRBD2. The clonotype comes from an adult in good health. The CDR3 loop is CASSPPGVSGQETQYF. CDR3 nucleotide sequence: TGTGCCAGCTCACCACCGGGAGTTAGCGGGCAAGAGACCCAGTACTTC.